Each of the 20 T cell receptor beta chains below was sequenced from the same sample in a study of OX40 agonist ivuxolimab in advanced cancers. Libraries were prepared by immunoSEQ multiplex PCR; TCRdb keeps only in-frame clonotypes and omits some of them. The sample comprises 15,000 to 20,000 clones, about 87% of which are singletons, and 30% to 40% rests with the top ten. The sample consisted of CD4+ or CD8+ T cells sorted from blood, taken in a trial of the OX40 agonist ivuxolimab. The source of these receptors is an adult with an advanced solid tumor such as melanoma, head and neck, liver or kidney cancer.

J is TRBJ1-6 and V is TRBV5-6; D is ambiguous. Germline CDR1 reads SGHDT; CDR2 reads YYEEEE. The CDR3 has 13 amino acids. With 4 bases removed from V and 9 bases from J, the gap between germline ends came to 11 bases. CDR3 protein: CASSPWTGSPLHF. The CDR3 DNA is TGTGCCAGCAGCCCGTGGACGGGTTCACCCCTCCACTTT.

The chain has TRBV5-6 and TRBJ2-2, with TRBD2 matching over 7 bases. The CDR3 covers 17 residues. The germline V gene has CDR1 SGHDT and CDR2 YYEEEE. Losses at the gene ends were 0 bases for V and 2 bases for J; bases not matched to a gene: 7. The CDR3 sequence is CASSLETSSGNTGELFF. Here the CDR3 DNA reads TGTGCCAGCAGCTTGGAGACGTCTAGCGGTAACACCGGGGAGCTGTTTTTT.

In the case of this clone: The sample holds other DNA sequences that translate to the same CDR3. The chain links TRBV28 to TRBJ2-7; no definite D call. The germline CDR1 and CDR2 sequences are MDHEN and SYDVKM. V was trimmed by 6 bases and J by 4 bases, leaving 10 bases between them. The CDR3 totals 12 residues. In nucleotides, the CDR3 is TGTGCCAGCAGCCTCGGGTCATACGAGCAGTACTTC. Amino acids: CASSLGSYEQYF.

The chain couples TRBV29-1 to TRBJ2-3, with 12 bases matching TRBD2. The CDR3 sequence is 18 residues long. V gave up 4 bases and J gave up 0 bases; unmatched junction bases: 11. Per germline, CDR1 SQVTM and CDR2 ANQGSEA. CDR3 DNA sequence: TGCAGCGTTGCGGGCATTCTGGGGACTAGCGGGAGCACAGATACGCAGTATTTT. It is translated as CSVAGILGTSGSTDTQYF.

V usage is TRBV5-4 and J usage is TRBJ2-7, with TRBD1 matching 7 bases. V shed 2 bases, J shed 5 bases, and the junction held 1 base outside the gene matches. CDR3 length: 12 amino acids. Per germline, CDR1 SGHNT and CDR2 YYREEE (reference sequence). The CDR3 reads CASSFTGDEQYF. In nucleotides, the CDR3 is TGTGCCAGCAGCTTTACAGGGGACGAGCAGTACTTC.

This chain uses TRBV4-1 with TRBJ2-1, with 15 bases aligning to TRBD2. V lost 2 bases, J lost 8 bases, and 4 bases stayed unmatched. The CDR3 sequence is 16 residues long. Germline lookup yields CDR1 MGHRA and CDR2 YSYEKL. In DNA form, the CDR3 reads TGCGCCAGCAGCCAATTGGGACTAGCGGGAGGATATGAGCAGTTCTTC. It specifies CASSQLGLAGGYEQFF.

The chain combines TRBV4-2 with TRBJ2-2; TRBD2 might be the D (5 bases). V dropped 2 bases and J dropped 5 bases, with 9 bases sitting between them. Germline V gene sequence: CDR1 LGHNA, CDR2 YNFKEQ. This CDR3 region has 14 residues. The CDR3 sequence is CASSQPLATGELFF. In DNA, the CDR3 is TGTGCCAGCAGCCAACCGCTAGCAACCGGGGAGCTGTTTTTT.

The chain joins TRBV5-4 to TRBJ1-1; no clear D. The CDR3 runs to 17 residues. Germline CDR1 SGHNT, CDR2 YYREEE (reference sequence). Between the trimmed V and J ends, which lost 4 bases and 1 base, there was a span of 20 bases. The CDR3 is CASSPWMAVSGNTEAFF. The CDR3 DNA sequence: TGTGCCAGCAGCCCGTGGATGGCTGTGTCGGGGAACACTGAAGCTTTCTTT.

This chain uses TRBV9 with TRBJ2-1; D uncertain. CDR1 SGDLS and CDR2 YYNGEE come from the germline V gene. V was cut by 0 bases and J by 9 bases, with 1 base left in between. The CDR3 extends over 10 amino acids. CDR3 DNA sequence: TGTGCCAGCAGCGTAGGTGAGCAGTTCTTC. It encodes CASSVGEQFF. Combining the CDR3 with reference TRBV9 and TRBJ2-1 gives the whole variable domain DSGVTQTPKHLITATGQRVTLRCSPRSGDLSVYWYQQSLDQGLQFLIQYYNGEERAKGNILERFSAQQFPDLHSELNLSSLELGDSALYFCASSVGEQFFGPGTRLTVL.

The genes are TRBV7-9 and TRBJ1-2, with 9 positions matching TRBD1. CDR3 length equals 16 residues. Germline V gives CDR1 SEHNR, CDR2 FQNEAQ (reference sequence). V dropped 3 bases and J dropped 2; count of bases not matched to a gene: 7. Written as DNA, the CDR3 is TGTGCCAGCAGCTTGTCTCCAGGACAGGGGAACTATGGCTACACCTTC. Translation: CASSLSPGQGNYGYTF. Together with reference TRBV7-9 and TRBJ1-2, the CDR3 gives the full variable domain: DTGVSQNPRHKITKRGQNVTFRCDPISEHNRLYWYRQTLGQGPEFLTYFQNEAQLEKSRLLSDRFSAERPKGSFSTLEIQRTEQGDSAMYLCASSLSPGQGNYGYTFGSGTRLTVV.

The rearrangement uses TRBV2 and TRBJ1-5; D possibly corresponds to TRBD1 (6 bases). The V end lost 1 base, the J end lost 3 bases, and 13 bases lay between the germline ends. This CDR3 spans 16 amino acids. Per germline, CDR1 SNHLY and CDR2 FYNNEI. The CDR3 region has the DNA TGTGCCAGCAGTGAAGAACAGGGAGGGGTCAATCAGCCCCAGCATTTT. Encoded protein: CASSEEQGGVNQPQHF.

CDR3 coding DNA: TGTGCCAGCAGTGGAGCCTATAGCTCCTACAATGAGCAGTTCTTC. Protein: CASSGAYSSYNEQFF. The chain links TRBV2 to TRBJ2-1; D ambiguous. The CDR3 runs to 15 residues. V was clipped by 4 bases and J by 0 bases, with 10 bases between them. The V gene's germline CDR1 is SNHLY and CDR2 FYNNEI. The full variable domain, rest sourced from reference TRBV2 and TRBJ2-1, is EPEVTQTPSHQVTQMGQEVILRCVPISNHLYFYWYRQILGQKVEFLVSFYNNEISEKSEIFDDQFSVERPDGSNFTLKIRSTKLEDSAMYFCASSGAYSSYNEQFFGPGTRLTVL.

The chain recombines TRBV4-3 with TRBJ1-2; TRBD1 agrees at 8 bases. The CDR3 covers 13 residues. CDR1 and CDR2 (germline): LGHNA, YSLEER. V lost 0 bases to trimming and J lost 10 bases; unmatched junction nucleotides: 4. The CDR3 region is CASSQDRGLVYTF. DNA of the CDR3: TGCGCCAGCAGCCAAGACAGGGGGCTTGTCTACACCTTC.

The chain carries TRBV5-6 and TRBJ2-7, with 7 bases that match TRBD1. The V and J ends lost 4 bases and 3 bases, in that order; junction bases with no gene match: 10. The CDR3 spans 15 residues. Germline V gene data show CDR1 as SGHDT and CDR2 as YYEEEE. CDR3 residues: CASSKRGQYFYEQYF. The CDR3 coding sequence is TGTGCCAGCAGCAAAAGGGGACAGTATTTCTACGAGCAGTACTTC.

This chain links TRBV20-1 with TRBJ2-7; D might be TRBD2 (6 bases). CDR1 DFQATT and CDR2 SNEGSKA come from the germline V gene (reference sequence). V was cut by 3 bases and J by 6 bases, with 9 bases left in between. The CDR3 contains 11 residues. The CDR3 protein is CSASLGGEQYF. The CDR3 nucleotides read TGCAGTGCTAGTCTGGGGGGCGAGCAGTACTTC.

V and J are TRBV29-1 and TRBJ2-1; D may be TRBD1 (6 bases). CDR3 size: 11 residues. V was pared by 5 bases and J by 8 bases, with 10 bases between. Per germline, CDR1 SQVTM and CDR2 ANQGSEA. The CDR3 protein is CSVHRDDEQFF. CDR3 nucleotides: TGCAGCGTTCACAGGGACGATGAGCAGTTCTTC.

The chain couples TRBV7-9 to TRBJ1-1, with 9 bases that match TRBD1. CDR1 and CDR2 from the germline V gene are SEHNR and FQNEAQ (reference sequence). There are 15 residues in the CDR3. With V trimmed by 10 bases and J by 6 bases, 15 bases remained unmatched. CDR3 sequence: CAIEGTGRVIAEAFF. CDR3 nucleotide sequence: TGTGCCATAGAGGGGACAGGGAGGGTTATTGCTGAAGCTTTCTTT.

This sequence joins TRBV19 and TRBJ2-7, with 8 nucleotides matching TRBD2. The germline V gene has CDR1 LNHDA and CDR2 SQIVND (reference sequence). The J segment lost 0 bases and the V segment lost 7 bases, leaving 2 bases of the junction unmatched. This CDR3 has 13 amino acids. Written as DNA, the CDR3 is TGTGCCAGTACCGCGGGAGGCTCCTACGAGCAGTACTTC. As protein: CASTAGGSYEQYF.

This clone was found a few times. The chain recombines TRBV5-1 with TRBJ1-4, with 7 nucleotides matching TRBD1. Germline CDR1 reads SGHRS; CDR2 reads YFSETQ. Losses at the gene ends were 7 bases for V and 7 bases for J; bases not matched to a gene: 10. The CDR3 runs to 14 residues. This CDR3 is CASAERDSTEKLFF. In DNA, the CDR3 is TGCGCCAGCGCGGAGAGGGACAGTACTGAAAAACTGTTTTTT.

This clone has a single count. The rearrangement uses TRBV27 and TRBJ2-7; maybe TRBD2 (7 bases). Germline CDR1 reads MNHEY; CDR2 reads SMNVEV (reference sequence). CDR3 length: 15 amino acids. V shed 8 bases and J shed 3 bases, with 20 bases lying between them. CDR3 DNA: TGTGCCAGCTCTCCCTGGGGGGGCCTCAACTACGAGCAGTACTTC. Its protein is CASSPWGGLNYEQYF.